The 19 T cell receptor beta chains reported below all come from one sample, sequenced in a study of blood T cells in healthy people across ages. Primed by a sample-barcoded 5' primer and a J-beta primer mix, a second PCR proceeded for 7 to 11 cycles. TCRdb processed the 5' RACE reads anew with MiXCR; each CDR3 protein has one entry. In the table there are 1.5 million to 2 million distinct CDR3 sequences, about 49% of which are singletons. The sequenced sample was blood. Receptors were obtained from a woman aged 40 to 50 in good health.

V gene TRBV7-9 combines with J gene TRBJ2-1, with TRBD1 identical over 8 bases. Germline CDR1 SEHNR, CDR2 FQNEAQ (reference sequence). This CDR3 contains 17 residues. V was pared by 4 bases and J by 4 bases, with 12 bases of the junction left unmatched. CDR3: CASSSPTGTGLYNEQFF. The DNA for the CDR3 is TGTGCCAGCAGCTCCCCCACCGGGACAGGATTGTACAATGAGCAGTTCTTC.

This chain joins TRBV12-1 and TRBJ2-3. TRBV12-1 is recorded as a pseudogene. The CDR3 loop spans 13 amino acids. The CDR3 DNA is TGTGCCAGCAGCCACAAGGGCACAGATACGCAGTATTTT. Its protein product is CASSHKGTDTQYF.

The chain couples TRBV27 to TRBJ2-1; possibly TRBD2 for D (5 bases). Looked up from germline, CDR1 is MNHEY and CDR2 is SMNVEV (reference sequence). V lost 4 bases and J lost 9, with 16 bases in between. The CDR3 sequence is 14 residues long. The chain's CDR3 is CASSSAGRGGEQFF. In DNA, the CDR3 is TGTGCCAGCAGTTCGGCGGGCCGCGGTGGTGAGCAGTTCTTC.

About this clonotype: At one of its ends the junction is not consistent with the germline gene, which may arise from a read error. The CDR3 loop is CVSSQTGMSEQFF. CDR3 nucleotides: TGTGTCAGCAGCCAGACAGGTATGAGTGAGCAGTTCTTC. V and J are TRBV5-6 and TRBJ2-1; D is possibly TRBD1 (6 bases). Looked up from germline, CDR1 is SGHDT and CDR2 is YYEEEE. The CDR3 contains 13 residues. Using reference TRBV5-6 and TRBJ2-1 for the parts outside the CDR3, the full variable domain is DAGVTQSPTHLIKTRGQQVTLRCSPKSGHDTVSWYQQALGQGPQFIFQYYEEEERQRGNFPDRFSGHQFPNYSSELNVNALLLGDSALYLCVSSQTGMSEQFFGPGTRLTVL.

For the CDR3, the DNA is TGTGCCAGCAGCGTACTAACAGGGGGTCAATCATGGAGTTGGTCTTACAATGAGCAGTTCTTC. Its translation: CASSVLTGGQSWSWSYNEQFF. This chain uses TRBV6-2 or TRBV6-3 with TRBJ2-1, with 8 bases matching TRBD1. Germline V gives CDR1 MNHEY, CDR2 SVGEGT. This CDR3 has 21 residues. The V gene end was trimmed by 6 bases and the J gene end by 4 bases; junction bases not matched to a gene: 26.

This clonotype has a handful of counts. This chain links TRBV20-1 with TRBJ2-3, with D possibly TRBD2 on 5 matching bases. This CDR3 has 15 amino acids. Germline CDR1 is DFQATT and CDR2 is SNEGSKA (reference sequence). V lost 3 bases and J lost 0, with 13 bases in between. CDR3 protein: CSASHSAVSTDTQYF. The DNA of the CDR3 is TGCAGTGCTAGTCATTCAGCGGTTAGCACAGATACGCAGTATTTT.

This clonotype has just a few counts. The V gene is TRBV6-5, the J gene TRBJ2-5; tentatively, D is TRBD1 (6 bases). CDR3 size: 13 residues. Trimming took off 6 bases at V and 5 bases at J, with 13 bases between the two ends. Per the germline V gene, CDR1 is MNHEY and CDR2 is SVGAGI. CDR3 sequence: CASRLDRWETQYF. CDR3 DNA sequence: TGTGCCAGCAGGCTCGACAGGTGGGAGACCCAGTACTTC.

The chain employs TRBV12-3 or TRBV12-4 and TRBJ2-6, with D perhaps TRBD1 or TRBD2 (5 bases each). V lost 8 bases and J 0 bases, leaving 17 bases between the germline ends. The CDR3 loop spans 17 amino acids. The CDR3 DNA reads TGTGCCAGCCAGATTTGGGGGATTCACTCTGGGGCCAACGTCCTGACTTTC. Translating gives CASQIWGIHSGANVLTF.

The rearrangement uses TRBV12-3 or TRBV12-4 and TRBJ2-1, with D unresolved. The CDR3 is 13 amino acids. V lost 5 bases, J lost 12 bases, and 17 bases lay in between. CDR3 in DNA: TGTGCCAGCAGTGTGTCAGGCCCCAGCCGGCAGTTCTTC. Translation gives CASSVSGPSRQFF.

The genes are TRBV25-1 and TRBJ2-5, with 10 nucleotides matching TRBD1. The V gene end was trimmed by 9 bases and the J gene end by 0 bases; junction bases not matched to a gene: 16. This CDR3 region has 18 residues. CDR1 MGHDK and CDR2 SYGVNS come from the germline V gene. The CDR3 is CASRKPGQGSMYQETQYF. The CDR3 DNA reads as TGTGCCAGTCGAAAGCCGGGACAGGGGTCGATGTACCAAGAGACCCAGTACTTC.

The chain couples TRBV6-5 to TRBJ1-2; no definite D call. The CDR3 extends over 12 amino acids. Per germline, CDR1 MNHEY and CDR2 SVGAGI. The V gene lost 6 bases and the J gene lost 8 bases, with 13 bases spanning the gap. The CDR3 protein is CASRQVGFGYTF. CDR3 nucleotide sequence: TGTGCCAGCAGGCAGGTGGGCTTCGGCTACACCTTC.

The chain uses TRBV5-6 and TRBJ2-5, with TRBD2 matching 7 bases. Germline CDR1 reads SGHDT; CDR2 reads YYEEEE. The CDR3 covers 14 residues. The V gene end was trimmed by 2 bases and the J gene end by 2 bases; junction bases not matched to a gene: 3. CDR3 amino acids: CASSFERGQETQYF. DNA of the CDR3: TGTGCCAGCAGCTTCGAGCGGGGACAAGAGACCCAGTACTTC. Complete variable domain (other parts from reference TRBV5-6 and TRBJ2-5): DAGVTQSPTHLIKTRGQQVTLRCSPKSGHDTVSWYQQALGQGPQFIFQYYEEEERQRGNFPDRFSGHQFPNYSSELNVNALLLGDSALYLCASSFERGQETQYFGPGTRLLVL.

The chain combines TRBV12-3 or TRBV12-4 with TRBJ2-1; TRBD1 matches 8 bases. Trimming took 4 bases from V and 3 from J; bases not matched to a gene: 11. The CDR3 loop spans 17 amino acids. CDR3 coding DNA: TGTGCCAGCAGTTCCAAGTCGACAGGGGCTAACTACAATGAGCAGTTCTTC. This gives the protein CASSSKSTGANYNEQFF.

This clonotype is a singleton in its sample. The rearrangement joins TRBV6-2 or TRBV6-3 to TRBJ2-1; no clear D gene. Germline CDR1 MNHEY, CDR2 SVGEGT. V shed 6 bases and J shed 1 base, with 13 bases lying between them. The CDR3 consists of 15 residues. The DNA of the CDR3 is TGTGCCAGCAGATCTGCCGGTGGGTCCTACAATGAGCAGTTCTTC. Translating gives CASRSAGGSYNEQFF.

The chain recombines TRBV10-3 with TRBJ2-5; TRBD1 might be the D (6 bases). The CDR3 totals 16 residues. Deletions cut 3 bases from V and 5 bases from J, with 19 bases between. Germline CDR1 reads ENHRY; CDR2 reads SYGVKD. CDR3 in DNA: TGTGCCATCAGTGATGGGGGAACAGGGAATCGGGAGACCCAGTACTTC. Its protein is CAISDGGTGNRETQYF.

The chain joins TRBV20-1 to TRBJ2-4; no clear D. Germline lookup yields CDR1 DFQATT and CDR2 SNEGSKA (reference sequence). The CDR3 has 16 amino acids. Between the trimmed V and J ends, which lost 3 bases and 0 bases, there was a span of 15 bases. CDR3: CSARGFLLLAKNIQYF. In DNA, the CDR3 is TGCAGTGCTAGGGGTTTTTTGTTGCTAGCCAAAAACATTCAGTACTTC.

This chain uses TRBV9 with TRBJ2-5; 8 bases line up with TRBD1. This CDR3 spans 17 amino acids. CDR1 is SGDLS and CDR2 is YYNGEE in the germline V gene. The junction had 7 bases not matched to a gene; V was cut back by 0 bases and J by 0 bases. CDR3 residues: CASSVATSGGDQETQYF. The CDR3 DNA reads as TGTGCCAGCAGCGTAGCTACGTCAGGGGGCGACCAAGAGACCCAGTACTTC. Full variable domain (rest looked up from reference TRBV9 and TRBJ2-5): DSGVTQTPKHLITATGQRVTLRCSPRSGDLSVYWYQQSLDQGLQFLIQYYNGEERAKGNILERFSAQQFPDLHSELNLSSLELGDSALYFCASSVATSGGDQETQYFGPGTRLLVL.

This clonotype has only a few counts. The V call is TRBV20-1, the J call TRBJ1-1; TRBD1 aligns across 9 bases. Germline V CDR1 and CDR2: DFQATT, SNEGSKA (reference sequence). The trim removed 8 bases at V and 10 bases at J, leaving 14 bases unmatched. This CDR3 has 13 residues. CDR3 loop: CSTRDRAQQGAFF. As DNA, the CDR3 is TGCAGTACCCGGGACAGGGCTCAACAGGGAGCTTTCTTT.

This clonotype has a handful of counts. The chain recombines TRBV20-1 with TRBJ2-1; weak D call: TRBD1 (5 bases). The V and J ends lost 6 bases and 1 base respectively, with 13 bases between them. Per the germline V gene, CDR1 is DFQATT and CDR2 is SNEGSKA (reference sequence). This CDR3 spans 14 amino acids. This CDR3 is CSAHDSVSYNEQFF. Written as DNA, the CDR3 is TGCAGTGCCCATGACAGTGTTTCCTACAATGAGCAGTTCTTC.